Given below is one T cell receptor (beta chain) in context. This record belongs to a study of cytomegalovirus exposure and HLA in healthy donors. CDR3 length equals 16 residues. V shed 3 bases and J shed 8 bases, with 21 bases lying between them. Germline V gene sequence: CDR1 SGDLS, CDR2 YYNGEE. Amplification used 60 Vbeta primers and 13 Jbeta primers. Method: immunoSEQ multiplex PCR; TCRdb's copy keeps in-frame clones and lacks some. The sample has roughly 99,000 clones; 77% are singletons. This TCR was sampled from a male donor in good health and CMV-seronegative. The sample consisted of PBMCs. The genes are TRBV9 and TRBJ2-1; no firm D call. CDR3 loop: CASSAPGETAIYEQFF. CDR3 in DNA: TGTGCCAGCAGCGCCCCGGGTGAAACGGCAATTTATGAGCAGTTCTTC.